This entry concerns a single T cell receptor beta chain. These data are taken from a study of CD8 T cells in Susac syndrome. Reverse transcription used roughly 0.5 to 1 ug RNA and random hexamers. Via MiXCR, TCRdb re-called the immunoSEQ multiplex PCR reads, giving one row per CDR3 protein. The sample yields some 180,000 distinct CDR3 sequences, roughly 94% seen once. The V segment lost 4 bases and the J segment 7 bases; nucleotides outside the gene matches: 7. Germline V gene lookup returns CDR1 SEHNR and CDR2 FQNEAQ (reference sequence). The CDR3 runs to 17 residues. The V call is TRBV7-9, the J call TRBJ2-1, with 16 bases that match TRBD2. The sequence derives from a human donor with Susac syndrome. The material sequenced was CD4+ T cells from PBMCs. DNA for the CDR3: TGTGCCAGCAGCTCCATCCCGGGACTAGCGGGAGGGAATGAGCAGTTCTTC. Translated, it gives CASSSIPGLAGGNEQFF.